The 27 T cell receptor beta chains reported below all come from one sample, sequenced in a study of blood T cell repertoires in COVID-19. Sequencing was performed with immunoSEQ multiplex PCR; in TCRdb, only in-frame clones are kept and a portion is missing. The sample carries about 68,000 clones, about 82% recorded once. The sequenced sample was peripheral blood. The source is a man over 45 with acute or convalescent COVID-19.

This clone came up once. V is TRBV7-2 and J is TRBJ2-2; D is uncertain. The CDR3 covers 14 residues. The V gene lost 5 bases and the J gene lost 3 bases, with 10 bases spanning the gap. The germline gives CDR1 SGHTA, CDR2 FQGNSA. CDR3 protein: CASSTIVDTGELFF. DNA of the CDR3: TGTGCCAGCAGCACGATAGTCGACACCGGGGAGCTGTTTTTT.

This CDR3 reads CAWSEGGEKLFF. The DNA of the CDR3 is TGTGCCTGGAGTGAGGGAGGGGAAAAACTGTTTTTT. The chain combines TRBV30 with TRBJ1-4, with D hard to call. The CDR3 consists of 12 residues. Germline V gene sequence: CDR1 GTSNPN, CDR2 SVGIG (reference sequence). Trimming took 1 base from V and 8 from J, leaving 8 bases between them.

This chain's CDR3 is CASSVGAGADEQYF. The CDR3, as DNA: TGTGCCAGCAGCGTAGGGGCGGGGGCTGACGAGCAGTACTTC. This chain links TRBV9 with TRBJ2-7; perhaps TRBD2 as D (7 bases). V lost 0 bases to trimming and J lost 5 bases, with 12 bases between them. The CDR3 spans 14 residues. The germline gives CDR1 SGDLS, CDR2 YYNGEE. The variable domain in full, completed from reference TRBV9 and TRBJ2-7, reads DSGVTQTPKHLITATGQRVTLRCSPRSGDLSVYWYQQSLDQGLQFLIQYYNGEERAKGNILERFSAQQFPDLHSELNLSSLELGDSALYFCASSVGAGADEQYFGPGTRLTVT.

The CDR3 sequence is CASSVGPNTIYF. In DNA form, the CDR3 reads TGTGCCAGCAGTGTGGGGCCAAACACCATATATTTT. V is TRBV2 and J is TRBJ1-3; perhaps TRBD1 as D (5 bases). Trimming took off 4 bases at V and 6 bases at J, with 7 bases between the two ends. Germline V gives CDR1 SNHLY, CDR2 FYNNEI. This CDR3 is built from 12 residues.

This clone was seen once. This chain links TRBV27 with TRBJ2-1; 9 bases match TRBD2. The CDR3 is 15 amino acids. The germline V gene has CDR1 MNHEY and CDR2 SMNVEV (reference sequence). Trimming took 7 bases from V and 0 from J; bases not matched to a gene: 4. The CDR3 loop reads CASTLAGSSYNEQFF. Here the CDR3 DNA reads TGTGCCAGCACCCTAGCGGGGAGCTCCTACAATGAGCAGTTCTTC.

V gene TRBV7-2 combines with J gene TRBJ1-2; maybe TRBD1 (6 bases). The V gene lost 1 base and the J gene lost 3 bases, with 12 bases spanning the gap. The germline V gene has CDR1 SGHTA and CDR2 FQGNSA. The CDR3 covers 15 residues. The CDR3 is CASSLDGQSYYGYTF. In nucleotides, the CDR3 is TGTGCCAGCAGCTTAGACGGACAGTCCTACTATGGCTACACCTTC.

J is TRBJ2-2 and V is TRBV30; 7 bases align to TRBD1. V lost 2 bases to trimming and J lost 5 bases; unmatched junction nucleotides: 11. In germline, CDR1 is GTSNPN, CDR2 SVGIG (reference sequence). There are 16 residues in the CDR3. The CDR3 coding sequence is TGTGCCTGGAGTAATACCGACAGGGTTGGGACCGGGGAGCTGTTTTTT. This encodes CAWSNTDRVGTGELFF. The full variable domain, its missing parts supplied by reference TRBV30 and TRBJ2-2, is SQTIHQWPATLVQPVGSPLSLECTVEGTSNPNLYWYRQAAGRGLQLLFYSVGIGQISSEVPQNLSASRPQDRQFILSSKKLLLSDSGFYLCAWSNTDRVGTGELFFGEGSRLTVL.

In nucleotides, the CDR3 is TGTGCCAGCAGTGATGACAGGGGGCGCATAAGCAATGAGCAGTTCTTC. It yields the protein CASSDDRGRISNEQFF. The chain joins TRBV2 to TRBJ2-1; 10 bases agree with TRBD1. Germline V gives CDR1 SNHLY, CDR2 FYNNEI. V shed 3 bases and J 6 bases; nucleotides not matched to a gene: 8. The CDR3 is 16 residues long.

The gene calls are TRBV11-2 and TRBJ2-3; the D gene is possibly TRBD1 (6 bases). Trimming removed 2 bases at V and 0 bases at J, with 12 bases between. The germline CDR1 and CDR2 sequences are SGHAT and FQNNGV. This CDR3 comprises 16 residues. Here the CDR3 reads CASSLKGDISTDTQYF. The DNA for the CDR3 is TGTGCCAGCAGCTTAAAAGGGGACATTAGCACAGATACGCAGTATTTT.

This clone appeared a few times. This chain links TRBV5-1 with TRBJ1-1; no clear D gene. CDR1 SGHRS and CDR2 YFSETQ come from the germline V gene. The CDR3 extends over 14 amino acids. Trimming removed 4 bases at V and 1 base at J, with 11 bases between. CDR3 residues: CASSPRTGNTEAFF. Here the CDR3 DNA reads TGCGCCAGCAGCCCCCGAACGGGGAACACTGAAGCTTTCTTT.

The rearrangement uses TRBV18 and TRBJ1-3; D unclear. This CDR3 has 16 residues. Germline CDR1 is KGHSH and CDR2 is LQKENI. Trimming stripped 5 bases from V and 0 bases from J, with 14 bases between. The chain's CDR3 is CASSSSPTSSGNTIYF. DNA of the CDR3: TGTGCCAGCTCATCCTCACCGACAAGCTCTGGAAACACCATATATTTT.

The rearrangement uses TRBV27 and TRBJ2-1; D is uncertain. The CDR3 length is 13 residues. Trimming shortened V by 0 bases and J by 6 bases, and 6 bases separated the two germline ends. Germline loops: CDR1 MNHEY, CDR2 SMNVEV (reference sequence). CDR3 sequence: CASSLSTANEQFF. In nucleotides, the CDR3 is TGTGCCAGCAGTTTATCCACAGCCAATGAGCAGTTCTTC.

The chain carries TRBV6-6 and TRBJ2-2, with D maybe TRBD1 (5 bases). Germline V gene sequence: CDR1 MNHNY, CDR2 SVGAGI (reference sequence). The CDR3 spans 15 residues. The germline V and J ends were trimmed by 8 bases and 3 bases, with 16 bases remaining between them. CDR3 bases: TGTGCCAGCGGACACTCGACAAGTTACACCGGGGAGCTGTTTTTT. Its translation is CASGHSTSYTGELFF.

The chain has TRBV30 and TRBJ1-1; 8 positions agree with TRBD1. V lost 6 bases, J lost 0 bases, and 6 bases stayed unmatched. Germline CDR1 reads GTSNPN; CDR2 reads SVGIG (reference sequence). This CDR3 is built from 14 residues. CDR3 DNA: TGTGCCTGCTGGGGCAGGGGGCTGAACACTGAAGCTTTCTTT. Encoded protein: CACWGRGLNTEAFF.

This sequence joins TRBV7-2 and TRBJ2-7; D gene unclear. V lost 1 base, J lost 0 bases, and 7 bases lay in between. This CDR3 has 14 residues. Germline V CDR1 and CDR2: SGHTA, FQGNSA. In DNA, the CDR3 is TGTGCCAGCAGCTTAGTTCCCGGCTCCTACGAGCAGTACTTC. This gives the protein CASSLVPGSYEQYF.

This rearrangement joins TRBV4-1 to TRBJ1-6; 9 bases agree with TRBD1. Germline loops: CDR1 MGHRA, CDR2 YSYEKL. This CDR3 contains 15 residues. Trimming removed 4 bases from V and 7 bases from J; junction bases left unmatched: 5. The CDR3 loop reads CASSPSGTGNSPLHF. The DNA for the CDR3 is TGCGCCAGCAGCCCAAGTGGGACAGGGAATTCACCCCTCCACTTT.

The J gene is TRBJ2-2, the V gene TRBV7-6; maybe TRBD2 (6 bases). V gave up 1 base and J gave up 4 bases, with 16 bases separating them. In germline, CDR1 is SGHVS, CDR2 FNYEAQ. This CDR3 contains 17 residues. In DNA form, the CDR3 reads TGTGCCAGCAGCTTAGTAGGTTTGACTAGGCCCACCGGGGAGCTGTTTTTT. As protein: CASSLVGLTRPTGELFF.

The chain employs TRBV3-1 (or the pseudogene TRBV3-2) and TRBJ2-1; D is ambiguous. V dropped 0 bases and J dropped 6 bases, with 9 bases sitting between them. This CDR3 is 14 amino acids long. The germline V gene encodes CDR1 LGHDT and CDR2 YNNKEL (reference sequence). DNA of the CDR3: TGTGCCAGCAGCCAAGATGTGTTCTCCAATGAGCAGTTCTTC. Protein: CASSQDVFSNEQFF.

The rearrangement links TRBV15 to TRBJ2-2, with D maybe TRBD2 (5 bases). The V gene's germline CDR1 is LNHNV and CDR2 YYDKDF (reference sequence). This CDR3 spans 14 amino acids. The V end was cut by 8 bases, the J end by 2 bases, with 12 bases between. This chain's CDR3 is CATAADLNTGELFF. CDR3 nucleotides: TGTGCCACCGCAGCGGATCTCAACACCGGGGAGCTGTTTTTT. Looking up the rest from reference TRBV15 and TRBJ2-2 gives the full variable domain: DAMVIQNPRYQVTQFGKPVTLSCSQTLNHNVMYWYQQKSSQAPKLLFHYYDKDFNNEADTPDNFQSRRPNTSFCFLDIRSPGLGDTAMYLCATAADLNTGELFFGEGSRLTVL.

As concerns this clone: One end of the junction does not line up with germline, which may come from a read error. The V and J genes are TRBV7-7 and TRBJ2-3, with TRBD2 as a possible D gene (6 bases). The CDR3 extends over 13 amino acids. From germline, CDR1 is SSHAT and CDR2 FNYEAQ (reference sequence). The CDR3 DNA reads TGTGCTAGCAGCAACACGCGGGGAGATACGCAGTATTTT. This encodes CASSNTRGDTQYF. Full variable domain (outside the CDR3, taken from reference TRBV7-7 and TRBJ2-3): GAGVSQSPRYKVTKRGQDVTLRCDPISSHATLYWYQQALGQGPEFLTYFNYEAQPDKSGLPSDRFSAERPEGSISTLTIQRTEQRDSAMYRCASSNTRGDTQYFGPGTRLTVL.

The chain is built from TRBV3-1 (or the pseudogene TRBV3-2) and TRBJ2-7; D remains unclear. Germline V gene lookup returns CDR1 LGHDT and CDR2 YNNKEL (reference sequence). Trimming removed 1 base from V and 6 bases from J, with 4 bases in between. The CDR3 totals 11 residues. The CDR3 sequence: CASSQGLEQYF. The CDR3 DNA is TGTGCCAGCAGCCAAGGTCTCGAGCAGTACTTC.

The chain is built from TRBV9 and TRBJ1-1, with D unresolved. Germline V gene lookup returns CDR1 SGDLS and CDR2 YYNGEE. The CDR3 contains 13 residues. The V gene lost 2 bases and the J gene lost 2 bases, with 7 bases spanning the gap. CDR3 coding DNA: TGTGCCAGCAGCGTTGGGAGAAACACTGAAGCTTTCTTT. Encoded protein: CASSVGRNTEAFF.

J is TRBJ2-1 and V is TRBV5-1; 7 bases map to TRBD2. Trimming took 4 bases from V and 5 from J; bases not matched to a gene: 9. CDR3 length equals 15 residues. CDR1 and CDR2 from the germline V gene are SGHRS and YFSETQ. The CDR3 loop is CASSAAGTINNEQFF. DNA of the CDR3: TGCGCCAGCAGCGCCGCCGGGACTATTAACAATGAGCAGTTCTTC.

As DNA, the CDR3 is TGTGCCAGCAGCTTAGCGGAGGGGGCGGGAGCTTTCTTT. Encoded protein: CASSLAEGAGAFF. The chain carries TRBV7-2 and TRBJ1-1, with 7 bases aligning to TRBD1. Germline CDR1 is SGHTA and CDR2 is FQGNSA. The CDR3 loop spans 13 amino acids. V lost 0 bases, J lost 10 bases, and 5 bases stayed unmatched.

V gene TRBV19 combines with J gene TRBJ2-2; TRBD2 aligns across 10 bases. This CDR3 has 13 amino acids. Germline assignment: CDR1 LNHDA and CDR2 SQIVND (reference sequence). V trimming: 11 bases; J trimming: 7 bases; junction bases outside the gene matches: 7. The CDR3 loop is CAGSSGGGGELFF. The CDR3 DNA is TGTGCCGGCTCTAGCGGGGGAGGCGGGGAGCTGTTTTTT.

The rearrangement joins TRBV14 to TRBJ1-1; D possibly corresponds to TRBD1 (6 bases). Between the trimmed V and J ends, which lost 4 bases and 1 base, there was a span of 19 bases. CDR3 length: 17 residues. CDR1 SGHDN and CDR2 FVKESK come from the germline V gene. CDR3 coding DNA: TGTGCCAGCAGCCTACAGCCGGGACACGCGAGGAACACTGAAGCTTTCTTT. This translates into CASSLQPGHARNTEAFF.

J is TRBJ2-1 and V is TRBV2; TRBD2 agrees at 11 bases. J was trimmed by 6 bases and V by 7 bases; bases with no gene match: 5. Germline CDR1 reads SNHLY; CDR2 reads FYNNEI. The CDR3 sequence is 14 residues long. The CDR3 spells CASKSGTSGNEQFF. The CDR3 nucleotides are TGTGCCAGCAAATCCGGGACTAGCGGCAATGAGCAGTTCTTC.